This T cell receptor (beta chain) was retrieved from a study of metastatic and nonmetastatic thyroid tumors. On the study more broadly: Malignant and benign thyroid patients had repertoires compared in peripheral blood and tumor or nodule tissue.

Germline V gene sequence: CDR1 MNHNS, CDR2 SASEGT. This CDR3 contains 14 residues. V lost 7 bases to trimming and J lost 7 bases; unmatched junction nucleotides: 10. Study processing details: Built for papillary thyroid cancer, a distant-metastasis classifier drew on CDR3 differences across clinicopathological groups. TCRdb re-called the PCR reads with MiXCR. TCRdb, not the original authors, processed these V and J calls. The sample shows 26,000 or so clones, around 3.5% of them seen only once. Points from the study as a whole: In both blood and tumor samples, TCR beta diversity was reported significantly higher for malignant than benign nodules.

Judged by abundance, this clone is medium-sized (0.01 to 0.1%). Its specificity is not known. Thyroid surgery was preceded by no treatment in any patient. This TCR was recovered from a male donor with papillary thyroid cancer or a benign thyroid nodule (not recorded which). Some clones in this sample may be carry-over from other donors' samples. Sequencing was carried out using blood. The chain is built from TRBV6-1 and TRBJ1-5; TRBD1 agrees at 7 bases. The DNA of the CDR3 is TGTGCCAGCACCTCGACAGGGATGGTCCAGCCCCAGCATTTT. It codes for CASTSTGMVQPQHF.